This T cell receptor beta chain derives from a study of T cells after yellow fever vaccination. This CDR3 has 16 amino acids. V shed 0 bases, J shed 2 bases, and the junction held 3 bases outside the gene matches. Looked up from germline, CDR1 is LGHNA and CDR2 is YSLEER. A single record per CDR3 protein comes from TCRdb applying MiXCR to the 5' RACE reads. The sample lists hundreds of thousands of distinct CDR3 sequences; roughly 20% were seen once. In its sample, this clonotype was seen many times. Its matching antigen is unknown. Study-level findings and limits: Among all clonotypes, a small share was observed in both CD4 and CD8 compartments.

This clonotype was obtained from a man aged 18-30 years who received the YFV17D yellow fever vaccine. This specimen consisted of PBMCs, obtained before the yellow fever booster vaccination. The gene calls are TRBV4-3 and TRBJ2-3; 9 positions match TRBD1. CDR3 sequence: CASSQEGTGITDTQYF. In DNA form, the CDR3 reads TGCGCCAGCAGCCAAGAAGGGACAGGGATCACAGATACGCAGTATTTT.